These 19 T cell receptor beta chains share one sample of origin, sequenced in a study of T cell responses to AZD1222 COVID-19 vaccine. The repertoire was sequenced with immunoSEQ multiplex PCR; TCRdb's copy has only in-frame clones and lacks some. The table lists about 160,000 clones, roughly 90% of them singletons. The specimen comprised peripheral blood, sampled 28 days after the second AZD1222 dose. Receptor source: an adult who received the AZD1222 COVID-19 vaccine.

The V call is TRBV7-6, the J call TRBJ2-1; 8 positions match TRBD2. V gave up 5 bases and J gave up 6 bases; unmatched junction bases: 9. Germline loops: CDR1 SGHVS, CDR2 FNYEAQ. The CDR3 length is 15 residues. For the CDR3, the DNA is TGTGCCAGCAGCCCGGGGATAGCGGGGCGCAATGAGCAGTTCTTC. Protein sequence: CASSPGIAGRNEQFF. Looking up the rest from reference TRBV7-6 and TRBJ2-1 gives the full variable domain: GAGVSQSPRYKVTKRGQDVALRCDPISGHVSLYWYRQALGQGPEFLTYFNYEAQQDKSGLPNDRFSAERPEGSISTLTIQRTEQRDSAMYRCASSPGIAGRNEQFFGPGTRLTVL.

The chain combines TRBV27 with TRBJ1-2, with unresolved D. Germline CDR1 and CDR2: MNHEY and SMNVEV (reference sequence). The V gene lost 6 bases and the J gene lost 8 bases, with 22 bases spanning the gap. CDR3 size: 15 residues. The CDR3 DNA is TGTGCCAGCAGCCTAGCCCCACGGACCCTTGGAGGCTACACCTTC. It yields the protein CASSLAPRTLGGYTF.

The chain employs TRBV29-1 and TRBJ2-7; 9 bases align to TRBD1. V lost 6 bases and J lost 7; bases outside the gene matches: 7. The CDR3 spans 12 residues. The germline CDR1 and CDR2 sequences are SQVTM and ANQGSEA. In DNA, the CDR3 is TGCAGCGTGGGGGACAGGGTGGGAGAGCAGTACTTC. This translates into CSVGDRVGEQYF.

The CDR3 sequence: CAISARANTEAFF. As DNA, the CDR3 is TGTGCCATCAGTGCCAGGGCCAACACTGAAGCTTTCTTT. This chain joins TRBV10-3 and TRBJ1-1, with D perhaps matching TRBD1 (5 bases). Germline values: CDR1 ENHRY, CDR2 SYGVKD. This CDR3 is built from 13 residues. V lost 4 bases and J lost 2, with 8 bases in between.

V and J are TRBV30 and TRBJ1-4; tentative D call: TRBD1 (5 bases). The CDR3 totals 15 residues. CDR1 and CDR2 (germline): GTSNPN, SVGIG (reference sequence). V lost 2 bases and J lost 0, with 10 bases in between. The CDR3 region has the DNA TGTGCCTGGAGTAAGAGGGGACCAACTAATGAAAAACTGTTTTTT. It translates to CAWSKRGPTNEKLFF.

V and J are TRBV14 and TRBJ2-2, with D unclear. The CDR3 loop spans 13 amino acids. Looked up from germline, CDR1 is SGHDN and CDR2 is FVKESK. The ends were cut back, 2 bases at V and 5 bases at J, with 6 bases in the middle. The CDR3 DNA reads TGTGCCAGCAGCCAACTCCTGACCGGGGAGCTGTTTTTT. Translating it yields CASSQLLTGELFF.

The CDR3 bases are TGTGCCAGCAGTTTATCGGTCGGCAATCAGCCCCAGCATTTT. This sequence encodes CASSLSVGNQPQHF. The rearrangement links TRBV27 to TRBJ1-5, with D unclear. V was trimmed by 0 bases and J by 2 bases, leaving 5 bases between them. Per the germline V gene, CDR1 is MNHEY and CDR2 is SMNVEV (reference sequence). The CDR3 covers 14 residues.

There are many counts of this clone. V gene TRBV7-2 combines with J gene TRBJ1-1, with a weak D call TRBD1 (6 bases). The V end lost 5 bases, the J end lost 5 bases, and 15 bases lay between the germline ends. This CDR3 has 14 amino acids. Germline loops: CDR1 SGHTA, CDR2 FQGNSA. CDR3: CASSPPGTKTEAFF. For the CDR3, the DNA is TGTGCCAGCAGCCCCCCCGGGACAAAGACTGAAGCTTTCTTT.

J is TRBJ1-1 and V is TRBV5-1; 8 nucleotides agree with TRBD1. Trimming removed 4 bases from V and 0 bases from J; junction bases left unmatched: 14. This CDR3 comprises 18 residues. Germline V gene data show CDR1 as SGHRS and CDR2 as YFSETQ. The CDR3 protein is CASSPGTGKYELNTEAFF. The CDR3 nucleotides read TGCGCCAGCAGCCCCGGGACAGGTAAATACGAATTGAACACTGAAGCTTTCTTT. Supplemented by reference TRBV5-1 and TRBJ1-1, the full variable domain reads KAGVTQTPRYLIKTRGQQVTLSCSPISGHRSVSWYQQTPGQGLQFLFEYFSETQRNKGNFPGRFSGRQFSNSRSEMNVSTLELGDSALYLCASSPGTGKYELNTEAFFGQGTRLTVV.

The V gene is TRBV3-1 (or the pseudogene TRBV3-2), the J gene TRBJ2-3; 10 nucleotides agree with TRBD2. Germline V gives CDR1 LGHDT, CDR2 YNNKEL (reference sequence). This CDR3 has 15 residues. Germline trimming cut 4 bases from V and 4 bases from J; bases unmatched to any gene: 5. The CDR3 coding sequence is TGTGCCAGCAGCCTCACCAGCGGGGGGGCAGATACGCAGTATTTT. This translates into CASSLTSGGADTQYF.

The gene calls are TRBV6-1 and TRBJ1-1; D possibly corresponds to TRBD1 (5 bases). The V gene lost 0 bases and the J gene lost 2 bases, with 13 bases spanning the gap. CDR1 MNHNS and CDR2 SASEGT come from the germline V gene. The CDR3 has 16 amino acids. CDR3 in DNA: TGTGCCAGCAGTGAAGCGCTGGTAGGGGACAACACTGAAGCTTTCTTT. This encodes CASSEALVGDNTEAFF.

The chain combines TRBV5-6 with TRBJ2-1; D not certain. This CDR3 region has 11 residues. The V gene lost 4 bases and the J gene lost 7 bases, with 6 bases spanning the gap. The germline CDR1 and CDR2 sequences are SGHDT and YYEEEE. Written as DNA, the CDR3 is TGTGCCAGCAGCCTATCGAATGAGCAGTTCTTC. Translating gives CASSLSNEQFF.

This clone was seen a handful of times. The chain carries TRBV6-5 and TRBJ2-7; D is possibly TRBD1 (6 bases). The CDR3 consists of 14 residues. Per the germline V gene, CDR1 is MNHEY and CDR2 is SVGAGI. The germline V and J ends were trimmed by 5 bases and 1 base, with 12 bases remaining between them. This CDR3 is CASSRPQGSYEQYF. CDR3 nucleotides: TGTGCCAGCAGTCGGCCCCAGGGGTCCTACGAGCAGTACTTC.

The V gene is TRBV4-2, the J gene TRBJ1-2; D not certain. The germline V gene encodes CDR1 LGHNA and CDR2 YNFKEQ. V was clipped by 0 bases and J by 4 bases, with 12 bases between them. This CDR3 is built from 15 residues. The CDR3 DNA reads TGTGCCAGCAGCCAAGAGCTAGTCCAGGCCTATGGCTACACCTTC. This codes for CASSQELVQAYGYTF.

The chain joins TRBV29-1 to TRBJ2-3; D gene uncertain. V shed 4 bases and J shed 2 bases, with 13 bases lying between them. Germline V gene sequence: CDR1 SQVTM, CDR2 ANQGSEA. The CDR3 contains 14 residues. CDR3 sequence reads: CSVVLGRPTDTQYF. In nucleotides, the CDR3 is TGCAGCGTTGTACTTGGCAGACCCACAGATACGCAGTATTTT.

V and J are TRBV5-1 and TRBJ2-1; D call uncertain. The CDR3 contains 13 residues. Germline CDR1 reads SGHRS; CDR2 reads YFSETQ. Trimming removed 2 bases at V and 8 bases at J, with 11 bases between. The CDR3 loop reads CASSFSLSHEQFF. DNA of the CDR3: TGCGCCAGCAGCTTCTCCCTTAGCCATGAGCAGTTCTTC.

The chain links TRBV6-5 to TRBJ1-2, with a possible D match to TRBD1 (6 bases). This CDR3 has 15 residues. Germline V gene sequence: CDR1 MNHEY, CDR2 SVGAGI. The V end was cut by 7 bases, the J end by 2 bases, with 17 bases between. The CDR3 DNA reads TGTGCCAGCACATACTATGGGGGGGCAAACTATGGCTACACCTTC. It encodes CASTYYGGANYGYTF.

Only one count was recorded for this clone. The V gene is TRBV7-9, the J gene TRBJ1-1; D remains unclear. This CDR3 is built from 14 residues. Trimming left V 7 bases short and J 1 base short, with 13 bases between. Germline values: CDR1 SEHNR, CDR2 FQNEAQ (reference sequence). CDR3 region: CASNEREQNTEAFF. The CDR3 DNA reads TGTGCCAGCAACGAACGGGAGCAGAACACTGAAGCTTTCTTT.

This chain joins TRBV10-1 and TRBJ1-2; D might be TRBD1 (5 bases). Between the trimmed V and J ends, which lost 3 bases and 8 bases, there was a span of 13 bases. Germline V CDR1 and CDR2: WNHNN, SYGVQD (reference sequence). The CDR3 extends over 13 amino acids. Written as DNA, the CDR3 is TGCGCCAGCAGTGAAGGGGAAAAGGGCGGCTACACCTTC. Translated: CASSEGEKGGYTF.